These 21 T cell receptor beta chains were sequenced from one sample in a study of blood T cell repertoires in COVID-19. The assay was immunoSEQ multiplex PCR, and TCRdb's table has in-frame clones only and misses some. The repertoire holds around 340,000 clones, with around 85% as singletons. The sample consisted of PBMCs or T cells enriched from blood (not recorded which). These receptors all come from a woman aged 40-49 years with acute COVID-19.

The chain joins TRBV6-2 or TRBV6-3 to TRBJ2-4, with D possibly being TRBD2 (7 bases). V was clipped by 0 bases and J by 6 bases, with 18 bases between them. The CDR3 is made up of 17 amino acids. Germline CDR1 is MNHEY and CDR2 is SVGEGT. Written as DNA, the CDR3 is TGTGCCAGCAGTTACTCCAAGGGGGGGCTATCAGGAAACATTCAGTACTTC. Encoded protein: CASSYSKGGLSGNIQYF.

The chain links TRBV18 to TRBJ1-5; D possibly corresponds to TRBD1 (5 bases). V was shortened by 4 bases and J by 12 bases, with 16 bases between the two germline ends. Germline-derived CDR1 and CDR2 are KGHSH and LQKENI. This CDR3 has 13 amino acids. CDR3 nucleotides: TGTGCCAGCTCACAATTATTAGACAGCATCCAGCATTTT. This encodes CASSQLLDSIQHF.

The gene calls are TRBV5-4 and TRBJ2-3; 8 nucleotides line up with TRBD1. From germline, CDR1 is SGHNT and CDR2 YYREEE (reference sequence). The CDR3 is 15 amino acids. Trimming removed 3 bases from V and 0 bases from J; junction bases left unmatched: 3. The DNA of the CDR3 is TGTGCCAGCAGCTCGGGACAGGCGAGCACAGATACGCAGTATTTT. Encoded protein: CASSSGQASTDTQYF.

This clone was recorded once. For the CDR3, the DNA is TGTGCCAGCATCCCCCCCGGAGGAAACACAGATACGCAGTATTTT. Protein: CASIPPGGNTDTQYF. This rearrangement joins TRBV5-4 to TRBJ2-3, with D maybe TRBD2 (5 bases). CDR1 is SGHNT, CDR2 YYREEE, per germline (reference sequence). V lost 6 bases, J lost 2 bases, and 16 bases lay in between. This CDR3 has 15 residues. Using reference TRBV5-4 and TRBJ2-3 for the parts outside the CDR3, the full variable domain is ETGVTQSPTHLIKTRGQQVTLRCSSQSGHNTVSWYQQALGQGPQFIFQYYREEENGRGNFPPRFSGLQFPNYSSELNVNALELDDSALYLCASIPPGGNTDTQYFGPGTRLTVL.

V usage is TRBV7-8 and J usage is TRBJ2-3; TRBD2 matches at 7 bases. This CDR3 contains 16 residues. Per the germline V gene, CDR1 is SGHVS and CDR2 is FQNEAQ. The V segment lost 5 bases and the J segment 0 bases; nucleotides outside the gene matches: 8. DNA of the CDR3: TGTGCCAGCAGCCCCCCTACGGGGGGAAGCACAGATACGCAGTATTTT. Protein sequence: CASSPPTGGSTDTQYF. The full variable domain, in which reference TRBV7-8 and TRBJ2-3 provide the parts outside the CDR3, is GAGVSQSPRYKVAKRGQDVALRCDPISGHVSLFWYQQALGQGPEFLTYFQNEAQLDKSGLPSDRFFAERPEGSVSTLKIQRTQQEDSAVYLCASSPPTGGSTDTQYFGPGTRLTVL.

The V gene is TRBV4-3, the J gene TRBJ1-2; no reliable D call. This CDR3 comprises 13 residues. V was cut by 0 bases and J by 4 bases, with 6 bases left in between. Germline V gene lookup returns CDR1 LGHNA and CDR2 YSLEER. The CDR3 sequence is CASSQDRIYGYTF. CDR3 bases: TGCGCCAGCAGCCAAGACAGGATCTATGGCTACACCTTC.

This clone was seen only once. The gene calls are TRBV2 and TRBJ1-2, with D maybe TRBD1 (5 bases). V was pared by 3 bases and J by 4 bases, with 12 bases between. Germline V lookup: CDR1 SNHLY, CDR2 FYNNEI. The CDR3 is 14 residues long. The CDR3 DNA sequence: TGTGCCAGCAGTGAGGGGCAGTTGGGCTATGGCTACACCTTC. It codes for CASSEGQLGYGYTF. Combining the CDR3 with reference TRBV2 and TRBJ1-2 gives the whole variable domain EPEVTQTPSHQVTQMGQEVILRCVPISNHLYFYWYRQILGQKVEFLVSFYNNEISEKSEIFDDQFSVERPDGSNFTLKIRSTKLEDSAMYFCASSEGQLGYGYTFGSGTRLTVV.

This clone was seen only a few times. V is TRBV2 and J is TRBJ2-1; TRBD2 aligns across 8 bases. V shed 4 bases and J 9 bases; nucleotides not matched to a gene: 11. The CDR3 length is 15 residues. Per germline, CDR1 SNHLY and CDR2 FYNNEI. Here the CDR3 reads CASSVVGLGKGEQFF. CDR3 coding DNA: TGTGCCAGCAGTGTTGTGGGACTAGGAAAAGGTGAGCAGTTCTTC.

The chain's CDR3 is CASSNRVGSGNTIYF. CDR3 sequence (DNA): TGTGCCAGCAGTAACCGAGTTGGCTCTGGAAACACCATATATTTT. The chain combines TRBV7-2 with TRBJ1-3, with no clear D. Per the germline V gene, CDR1 is SGHTA and CDR2 is FQGNSA. V was clipped by 6 bases and J by 0 bases, with 12 bases between them. There are 15 residues in the CDR3.

The chain recombines TRBV7-9 with TRBJ1-4, with D possibly matching TRBD1 (5 bases). The CDR3 spans 13 residues. The V end lost 3 bases, the J end lost 7 bases, and 9 bases lay between the germline ends. Germline V gives CDR1 SEHNR, CDR2 FQNEAQ (reference sequence). In nucleotides, the CDR3 is TGTGCCAGCAGCTTCCAGGGCGGTGAAAAACTGTTTTTT. The encoded protein is CASSFQGGEKLFF.

V usage is TRBV27 and J usage is TRBJ1-2; 10 bases agree with TRBD1. CDR1 and CDR2 (germline): MNHEY, SMNVEV (reference sequence). V lost 2 bases, J lost 6 bases, and 6 bases stayed unmatched. This CDR3 contains 15 residues. The CDR3: CASSLNWDRGHGYTF. The CDR3 DNA sequence: TGTGCCAGCAGTTTAAACTGGGACAGGGGACATGGCTACACCTTC.

The chain uses TRBV7-6 and TRBJ2-3; TRBD2 matches at 9 bases. The CDR3 spans 15 residues. Germline CDR1 is SGHVS and CDR2 is FNYEAQ. Trimming at V came to 5 bases and at J to 2 bases, leaving 5 bases not matched to a gene. The DNA for the CDR3 is TGTGCCAGCAGCGTAAAGCGGGGGGACACAGATACGCAGTATTTT. Its translation is CASSVKRGDTDTQYF.

The chain combines TRBV28 with TRBJ2-6; D ambiguous. Trimming pared 6 bases from V and 4 bases from J, leaving 10 bases between. From germline, CDR1 is MDHEN and CDR2 SYDVKM. CDR3 length: 14 residues. CDR3 protein: CASSRDPGANVLTF. The CDR3 DNA is TGTGCCAGCAGCCGAGATCCCGGGGCCAACGTCCTGACTTTC. The full variable domain, rest sourced from reference TRBV28 and TRBJ2-6, is DVKVTQSSRYLVKRTGEKVFLECVQDMDHENMFWYRQDPGLGLRLIYFSYDVKMKEKGDIPEGYSVSREKKERFSLILESASTNQTSMYLCASSRDPGANVLTFGAGSRLTVL.

The chain couples TRBV19 to TRBJ2-1; 8 bases line up with TRBD2. V gave up 0 bases and J gave up 4 bases; unmatched junction bases: 5. CDR3 size: 16 residues. The germline V gene has CDR1 LNHDA and CDR2 SQIVND (reference sequence). Written as DNA, the CDR3 is TGTGCCAGTAGTATAGATCGGCGGGAGGTGTACAATGAGCAGTTCTTC. Protein sequence: CASSIDRREVYNEQFF.

The chain carries TRBV28 and TRBJ1-5; D is unresolved. CDR1 and CDR2 from the germline V gene are MDHEN and SYDVKM. Deletions cut 7 bases from V and 6 bases from J, with 22 bases between. The CDR3 is 16 amino acids. CDR3 amino acids: CASIHEGLGFGQPQHF. The CDR3 DNA follows: TGTGCCAGCATCCATGAGGGTTTGGGGTTCGGTCAGCCCCAGCATTTT.

The gene calls are TRBV23-1 and TRBJ2-7, with TRBD1 identical over 10 bases. TRBV23-1 is treated as an ORF (open reading frame) with a function not yet certain. J lost 9 bases, V lost 2 bases, and 13 bases had no gene match. The CDR3 length is 16 residues. CDR3 sequence reads: CASSQQARQGAGGQYF. The CDR3 region has the DNA TGCGCCAGCAGTCAACAAGCTCGACAGGGGGCAGGCGGGCAGTACTTC.

The V and J genes are TRBV7-2 and TRBJ1-1, with a tentative D call TRBD1 (6 bases). The CDR3 is 14 residues long. The germline V and J ends were trimmed by 8 bases and 1 base, with 14 bases remaining between them. Looked up from germline, CDR1 is SGHTA and CDR2 is FQGNSA. DNA of the CDR3: TGTGCCAGCGCCCGACAGGCGCAGAACACTGAAGCTTTCTTT. Translated, it gives CASARQAQNTEAFF.

The rearrangement uses TRBV5-4 and TRBJ1-2; 7 nucleotides align to TRBD1. CDR3 size: 14 residues. J was trimmed by 2 bases and V by 2 bases; bases with no gene match: 3. CDR1 SGHNT and CDR2 YYREEE come from the germline V gene (reference sequence). The CDR3 sequence is CASSFQGENYGYTF. Here the CDR3 DNA reads TGTGCCAGCAGCTTTCAGGGGGAGAACTATGGCTACACCTTC.

The rearrangement joins TRBV19 to TRBJ2-2, with 10 positions matching TRBD1. CDR1 is LNHDA, CDR2 SQIVND, per germline (reference sequence). The CDR3 extends over 15 amino acids. Trimming cost V 5 bases and J 4 bases; bases outside gene matches: 4. This chain's CDR3 is CASSRDRGVTGELFF. The CDR3 nucleotides are TGTGCCAGTAGTCGGGACAGGGGAGTCACCGGGGAGCTGTTTTTT.

V and J are TRBV5-1 and TRBJ2-3, with 7 bases fitting TRBD2. With V trimmed by 7 bases and J by 3 bases, 11 bases remained unmatched. The germline V gene encodes CDR1 SGHRS and CDR2 YFSETQ. The CDR3 runs to 15 residues. As DNA, the CDR3 is TGCGCCAGCCAAAATCAGGCTAGCGGAACAGATACGCAGTATTTT. Residues: CASQNQASGTDTQYF.

This clone was counted only a few times. The CDR3 region is CASSLGASGSLGQFF. As DNA, the CDR3 is TGTGCCAGCAGCCTCGGGGCTAGCGGGAGTTTAGGGCAGTTCTTC. This chain links TRBV6-5 with TRBJ2-1; 10 nucleotides match TRBD2. Trimming cost V 6 bases and J 12 bases; bases outside gene matches: 14. The CDR3 covers 15 residues. Germline CDR1 is MNHEY and CDR2 is SVGAGI.